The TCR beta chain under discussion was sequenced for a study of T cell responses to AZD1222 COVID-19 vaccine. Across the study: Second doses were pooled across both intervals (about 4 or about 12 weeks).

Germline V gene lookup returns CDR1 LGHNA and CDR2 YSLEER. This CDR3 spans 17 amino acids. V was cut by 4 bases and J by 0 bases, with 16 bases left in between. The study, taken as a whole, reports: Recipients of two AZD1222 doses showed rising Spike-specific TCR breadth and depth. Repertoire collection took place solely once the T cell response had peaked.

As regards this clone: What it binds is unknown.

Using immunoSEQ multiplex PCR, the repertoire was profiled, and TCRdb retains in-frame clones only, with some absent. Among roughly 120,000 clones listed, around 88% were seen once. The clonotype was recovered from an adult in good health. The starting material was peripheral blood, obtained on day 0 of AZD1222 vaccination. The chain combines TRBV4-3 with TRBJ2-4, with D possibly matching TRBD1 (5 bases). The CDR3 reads CASSPSGAKGAKNIQYF. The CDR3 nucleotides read TGCGCCAGCAGCCCCAGTGGGGCCAAGGGAGCCAAAAACATTCAGTACTTC.